A selection of T cell receptor beta chains follows, all from one sample in a study of T cell repertoires in cytomegalovirus infection. In TCRdb, the reads were re-called with MiXCR into one record per CDR3 protein. Among about 740,000 distinct CDR3 sequences listed, less than 40% were seen once. Sequencing was carried out using PBMCs. These receptors all stem from a human donor in good health (CMV status not recorded). Some clones in this sample may be carry-over from other donors' samples. Each CDR3 is given with its conserved first and last residue. D genes are given only for firm matches. Expanded clones get a size class; other rows say once, few or many, or leave the size out.

size	V	D	J	CDR3	DNA
NA	TRBV10-2	NA	TRBJ1-5	CASSEPLAPRNSNQPQHF	TGCGCCAGCAGTGAGCCATTAGCACCTAGGAATAGCAATCAGCCCCAGCATTTT
few	TRBV5-8	NA	TRBJ1-5	CASSLGRGPQPQHF	TGTGCCAGCAGCCTGGGCCGGGGGCCTCAGCCCCAGCATTTT
few	TRBV28	TRBD1	TRBJ1-4	CASSQFTGTGEKLFF	TGTGCCAGCAGTCAGTTTACAGGGACAGGAGAAAAACTGTTTTTT
NA	TRBV6-1	NA	TRBJ2-2	CASSARDHGELFF	TGTGCCAGCAGTGCCAGGGATCACGGGGAGCTGTTTTTT
NA	TRBV20-1	NA	TRBJ2-7	CSATLGGDEQYF	TGCAGTGCTACCTTAGGCGGGGACGAGCAGTACTTC
many	TRBV28	TRBD1	TRBJ1-1	CASSFTGQGDSFEAFF	TGTGCCAGCAGTTTTACGGGACAGGGCGACAGTTTTGAAGCTTTCTTT
once	TRBV6-2/TRBV6-3	NA	TRBJ2-7	CASSSPGGSSSYEQYF	TGTGCCAGCAGTTCACCAGGCGGGTCCAGCTCCTACGAGCAGTACTTC
few	TRBV19	NA	TRBJ2-5	CATSIRETQYF	TGTGCCACCTCGATAAGGGAGACCCAGTACTTC
many	TRBV7-2	TRBD1	TRBJ1-2	CASSSRTGTNYGYTF	TGTGCCAGCAGCTCCCGGACAGGAACTAACTATGGCTACACCTTC
NA	TRBV28	TRBD1	TRBJ1-1	CASSLRTGGPMNTEAFF	TGTGCCAGCAGTTTACGCACAGGGGGACCTATGAACACTGAAGCTTTCTTT
NA	TRBV7-9	NA	TRBJ1-2	CASSPARGADGYTF	TGTGCCAGCAGCCCCGCTCGGGGGGCAGATGGCTACACCTTC
few	TRBV12-3/TRBV12-4	NA	TRBJ1-5	CASNGGGWNQPQHF	TGTGCCAGCAATGGTGGAGGGTGGAATCAGCCCCAGCATTTT
NA	TRBV2	TRBD1	TRBJ1-5	CASSFAGGGDGNQPQHF	TGTGCCAGCAGTTTCGCGGGAGGGGGCGATGGCAATCAGCCCCAGCATTTT
NA	TRBV4-2	NA	TRBJ2-5	CASSQEAGTTKETQYF	TGTGCCAGCAGCCAAGAGGCAGGGACCACCAAAGAGACCCAGTACTTC
NA	TRBV14	TRBD2	TRBJ2-1	CASSQAAGANRNEQFF	TGTGCCAGCAGCCAAGCAGCGGGAGCAAATAGAAATGAGCAGTTCTTC
NA	TRBV6-5	TRBD1	TRBJ2-7	CASSYRPDWTGAYEQYF	TGTGCCAGCAGTTACCGACCGGACTGGACAGGGGCCTACGAGCAGTACTTC
NA	TRBV20-1	NA	TRBJ2-7	CSAREPPYEQYF	TGCAGTGCTAGAGAACCCCCCTACGAGCAGTACTTC
NA	TRBV27	TRBD1	TRBJ2-7	CASIPGQGAYEQYF	TGTGCCAGCATTCCGGGACAGGGGGCCTACGAGCAGTACTTC
NA	TRBV3-1	TRBD1	TRBJ1-4	CASSIWTGSNEKLFF	TGTGCCAGCAGCATTTGGACAGGGTCTAATGAAAAACTGTTTTTT
few	TRBV7-9	NA	TRBJ1-1	CASSLEGSLGGPEAFF	TGTGCCAGCAGCTTAGAAGGGAGCCTCGGAGGTCCTGAAGCTTTCTTT
few	TRBV20-1	NA	TRBJ2-7	CSARTGYEQYF	TGCAGTGCTCGGACTGGCTACGAGCAGTACTTC
NA	TRBV9	NA	TRBJ1-3	CASSVAGDGGNTIYF	TGTGCCAGCAGCGTAGCCGGAGACGGAGGAAACACCATATATTTT
many	TRBV28	TRBD1	TRBJ1-1	CASRRGQGARITEAFF	TGTGCCAGCAGACGAGGACAGGGGGCTAGGATCACTGAAGCTTTCTTT
many	TRBV7-6	TRBD1	TRBJ2-7	CASSLDRGSYEQYF	TGTGCCAGCAGCTTAGACAGGGGCTCCTACGAGCAGTACTTC
NA	TRBV19	NA	TRBJ2-2	CASTPSLWRENTGELFF	TGTGCCAGTACCCCATCTCTATGGCGGGAAAACACCGGGGAGCTGTTTTTT
few	TRBV28	TRBD1	TRBJ2-2	CASSSPLRGRRGELFF	TGTGCCAGCAGTTCCCCCTTGAGGGGGCGTAGGGGGGAGCTGTTTTTT
many	TRBV28	NA	TRBJ1-1	CASSPRIRHTEAFF	TGTGCCAGCAGCCCCCGGATCAGGCACACTGAAGCTTTCTTT
few	TRBV7-9	NA	TRBJ1-1	CASSHYGQRNTEAFF	TGTGCCAGCAGCCACTACGGACAACGGAACACTGAAGCTTTCTTT
NA	TRBV5-1	NA	TRBJ1-4	CASSLVQGDGEKLFF	TGCGCCAGCAGCTTGGTGCAGGGAGACGGGGAAAAACTGTTTTTT
many	TRBV19	TRBD1	TRBJ1-1	CASSIGGLNTEAFF	TGTGCCAGCAGCATAGGGGGCCTGAACACTGAAGCTTTCTTT
NA	TRBV24-1	NA	TRBJ2-3	CATKATSSTETQYF	TGTGCCACCAAGGCAACTTCTAGCACAGAGACGCAGTATTTT
NA	TRBV19	TRBD1	TRBJ1-1	CASSSPLTGENTEAFF	TGTGCCAGTAGTAGCCCCTTGACAGGGGAAAACACTGAAGCTTTCTTT
many	TRBV7-2	TRBD2	TRBJ2-7	CASSPSGRVEQYF	TGTGCCAGCAGCCCTAGCGGGAGGGTCGAGCAGTACTTC
few	TRBV7-2	TRBD2	TRBJ2-1	CASSRTGTSGPNEQFF	TGTGCCAGCAGCCGAACCGGGACTAGCGGCCCCAATGAGCAGTTCTTC
few	TRBV28	NA	TRBJ2-7	CATLLVGEQYF	TGTGCCACCCTCCTGGTAGGCGAGCAGTACTTC
NA	TRBV28	TRBD1	TRBJ2-3	CASSIGQARTDTQYF	TGTGCCAGCAGTATCGGACAGGCGCGCACAGATACGCAGTATTTT
once	TRBV14	NA	TRBJ1-1	CASTPAGRAFF	TGTGCCAGCACCCCGGCAGGGCGTGCTTTCTTT
NA	TRBV7-2	NA	TRBJ2-2	CASSLFMTAVNTGELFF	TGTGCCAGCAGCTTATTCATGACGGCGGTGAACACCGGGGAGCTGTTTTTT
NA	TRBV29-1	TRBD1	TRBJ2-5	CSVEDQLGTDQETQYF	TGCAGCGTTGAAGACCAACTAGGGACAGACCAAGAGACCCAGTACTTC
NA	TRBV27	NA	TRBJ2-1	CASSSQGILMDNEQFF	TGTGCCAGCAGCTCCCAGGGGATCCTAATGGACAATGAGCAGTTCTTC
NA	TRBV9	TRBD1	TRBJ1-3	CASSVEGAPSGNTIYF	TGTGCCAGCAGCGTAGAGGGGGCGCCGTCTGGAAACACCATATATTTT
few	TRBV28	NA	TRBJ1-1	CASSLLGPQEAFF	TGTGCCAGCAGTTTACTGGGGCCACAGGAGGCTTTCTTT
NA	TRBV29-1	NA	TRBJ1-1	CSVWGNTEAFF	TGCAGCGTTTGGGGGAACACTGAAGCTTTCTTT
NA	TRBV28	NA	TRBJ1-5	CASSLRMNQPQHF	TGTGCCAGCAGTTTAAGGATGAATCAGCCCCAGCATTTT
many	TRBV4-2	NA	TRBJ2-7	CASSQDRSYEQYF	TGTGCCAGCAGCCAGGACCGCTCCTACGAGCAGTACTTC
once	TRBV28	TRBD2	TRBJ2-1	CASILREIRAQAFF	TGTGCCAGCATTTTGCGGGAGATCAGGGCGCAGGCCTTCTTC
NA	TRBV28	NA	TRBJ2-5	CASRTPGVLTLGWDDEETQYF	TGTGCCAGCAGAACCCCTGGGGTCCTAACCCTCGGATGGGACGACGAAGAGACCCAGTACTTC
NA	TRBV12-3/TRBV12-4	TRBD2	TRBJ2-5	CASRVQGLAKTQYF	TGTGCCAGCAGAGTACAGGGACTAGCCAAGACCCAGTACTTC
many	TRBV19	TRBD2	TRBJ2-1	CASSMSGRINEQFF	TGTGCCAGTAGTATGAGCGGGAGGATCAATGAGCAGTTCTTC
NA	TRBV15	NA	TRBJ1-5	CATSRDLSPQPQHF	TGTGCCACCAGCAGAGATCTCAGCCCTCAGCCCCAGCATTTT
NA	TRBV10-3	NA	TRBJ2-4	CAPSIQYF	TGTGCCCCGAGTATTCAGTACTTC
many	TRBV7-9	TRBD2	TRBJ2-3	CASSPLAASTDTQYF	TGTGCCAGCAGCCCACTAGCGGCTAGCACAGATACGCAGTATTTT
NA	TRBV11-2	TRBD1	TRBJ1-1	CASSRTLGQWGTEAFF	TGTGCCAGCAGTCGGACTTTGGGACAGTGGGGAACTGAAGCTTTCTTT
NA	TRBV12-3/TRBV12-4	NA	TRBJ1-5	CASSFPGRDNQPQHF	TGTGCCAGCAGTTTTCCAGGGAGGGACAATCAGCCCCAGCATTTT
NA	TRBV7-6	NA	TRBJ1-4	CASSSRVGREKLFF	TGTGCCAGCAGCTCTAGGGTGGGGCGTGAAAAACTGTTTTTT
NA	TRBV29-1	NA	TRBJ1-5	CSVESGDNQPQHF	TGCAGCGTTGAATCTGGCGATAATCAGCCCCAGCATTTT
NA	TRBV12-3/TRBV12-4	NA	TRBJ2-7	CASSPALGGYEQYF	TGTGCCAGCAGCCCTGCTTTAGGCGGCTACGAGCAGTACTTC
NA	TRBV7-2	NA	TRBJ1-1	CASSFQGFTEAFF	TGTGCCAGCAGCTTTCAGGGATTCACTGAAGCTTTCTTT
NA	TRBV5-6	NA	TRBJ2-1	CASSHGQYEQFF	TGTGCCAGCAGCCATGGACAGTATGAGCAGTTCTTC
few	TRBV5-6	NA	TRBJ1-1	CASSLRTRAEAFF	TGTGCCAGCAGCCTTAGGACACGGGCTGAAGCTTTCTTT